These 15 T cell receptor beta chains came from one sample sequenced in a study of CXCR3-negative and CXCR3-positive naive CD8 T cells. UMI labels and 5' RACE were used to prepare the TRB cDNA libraries. Using the 5' RACE reads, TCRdb records one entry per CDR3 protein without DNA. The sample's table shows about 56,000 distinct CDR3 sequences. What was sequenced was memory CD8+ T cells from blood. These TCRs come from a human donor in good health. Some clones in this sample may be carry-over from other donors' samples.

This chain uses TRBV4-1 with TRBJ1-1; TCRdb designates TRBD1, a call that cannot be tested without DNA. CDR1 is MGHRA, CDR2 YSYEKL, per germline. The CDR3 has 14 residues. CDR3 region: CASRGTGERTEAFF.

The rearrangement uses TRBV19 and TRBJ2-1; there is no DNA to check the TCRdb D call of TRBD1. This CDR3 has 15 residues. CDR1 LNHDA and CDR2 SQIVND come from the germline V gene (reference sequence). The CDR3: CASSMGVSPYNEQFF.

The V gene is TRBV29-1, the J gene TRBJ1-1. The CDR3 is 11 amino acids. Germline V lookup: CDR1 SQVTM, CDR2 ANQGSEA. CDR3 residues: CSVVRNTEAFF.

The chain couples TRBV4-1 to TRBJ2-7; TCRdb designates TRBD1, a call that cannot be tested without DNA. Germline CDR1 is MGHRA and CDR2 is YSYEKL. The CDR3 sequence is 14 residues long. This CDR3 reads CASSQEAYAPEQYF.

The gene calls are TRBV6-5 and TRBJ2-3; the D call from TCRdb, TRBD2, cannot be confirmed without DNA. Germline CDR1 and CDR2: MNHEY and SVGAGI. This CDR3 contains 14 residues. This CDR3 is CASSLSGGTDTQYF.

J is TRBJ2-1 and V is TRBV7-3; TCRdb picks TRBD2, but there is no DNA to check that call. Germline-derived CDR1 and CDR2 are SGHTA and FQGTGA. The CDR3 is 13 residues long. The CDR3 here is CASSYGGYNEQFF.

This chain uses TRBV7-3 with TRBJ2-2; TCRdb gives TRBD2 as the D gene, but with no DNA this cannot be confirmed. The germline V gene has CDR1 SGHTA and CDR2 FQGTGA. The CDR3 consists of 18 residues. CDR3 residues: CASSLTPLAGGRTGELFF.

The chain couples TRBV29-1 to TRBJ2-5; TCRdb lists TRBD2, though no DNA is available to test this call. Germline V CDR1 and CDR2: SQVTM, ANQGSEA. The CDR3 has 15 amino acids. CDR3 loop: CSVLLEGGSEETQYF.

The chain has TRBV21-1 and TRBJ2-7; the TCRdb call, TRBD1, lacks DNA for checking. TRBV21-1 is shown as a pseudogene. The CDR3 is 15 amino acids. The CDR3 reads CASGEGGQLPREQYF.

The CDR3 region is CASSDSLHTGELFF. The gene calls are TRBV6-2 or TRBV6-3 and TRBJ2-2. The CDR3 is 14 amino acids. Germline CDR1 and CDR2: MNHEY and SVGEGT.

This CDR3 is CASSPTWGGDSGEKLFF. This rearrangement joins TRBV7-9 to TRBJ1-4. The CDR3 sequence is 17 residues long. Germline assignment: CDR1 SEHNR and CDR2 FQNEAQ (reference sequence).

The V and J genes are TRBV20-1 and TRBJ2-7. The CDR3 has 15 residues. Germline-derived CDR1 and CDR2 are DFQATT and SNEGSKA (reference sequence). The CDR3 sequence: CSARDEGQETYEQYF.

The chain uses TRBV27 and TRBJ2-5. CDR1 and CDR2 from the germline V gene are MNHEY and SMNVEV (reference sequence). The CDR3 sequence is 12 residues long. CDR3 sequence: CAPSTIIGTQYF.

The chain is built from TRBV6-2 or TRBV6-3 and TRBJ2-1; TCRdb indicates TRBD2, and absent DNA this call remains unverified. CDR3 length: 16 amino acids. CDR1 is MNHEY and CDR2 is SVGEGT in the germline V gene. The CDR3 protein is CASSSLAGKSFVEQFF.

The CDR3 here is CSVEDRGTYEQYF. The J gene is TRBJ2-7, the V gene TRBV29-1. This CDR3 has 13 residues. The V gene's germline CDR1 is SQVTM and CDR2 ANQGSEA.